The present entry profiles one T cell receptor beta chain with its context. The record originates from a study of T cell changes during pregnancy in multiple sclerosis. Repertoires were generated with immunoSEQ multiplex PCR, while TCRdb's copy carries only in-frame clones and drops some. In the table there are some 22,000 clones, around 87% of which are singletons. This sequence originates from a female donor in good health, enrolled as a control in a pregnancy study. Sequencing used CD4+ T cells from peripheral blood mononuclear cells, obtained in the second trimester of pregnancy.

The CDR3 DNA follows: TGTGCCAGCAGCCAACTCCCAGATACGCAGTATTTT. Translated: CASSQLPDTQYF. The chain has TRBV14 and TRBJ2-3; no definite D call. The germline V gene has CDR1 SGHDN and CDR2 FVKESK. The CDR3 extends over 12 amino acids. V was pared by 2 bases and J by 4 bases, with 4 bases between.